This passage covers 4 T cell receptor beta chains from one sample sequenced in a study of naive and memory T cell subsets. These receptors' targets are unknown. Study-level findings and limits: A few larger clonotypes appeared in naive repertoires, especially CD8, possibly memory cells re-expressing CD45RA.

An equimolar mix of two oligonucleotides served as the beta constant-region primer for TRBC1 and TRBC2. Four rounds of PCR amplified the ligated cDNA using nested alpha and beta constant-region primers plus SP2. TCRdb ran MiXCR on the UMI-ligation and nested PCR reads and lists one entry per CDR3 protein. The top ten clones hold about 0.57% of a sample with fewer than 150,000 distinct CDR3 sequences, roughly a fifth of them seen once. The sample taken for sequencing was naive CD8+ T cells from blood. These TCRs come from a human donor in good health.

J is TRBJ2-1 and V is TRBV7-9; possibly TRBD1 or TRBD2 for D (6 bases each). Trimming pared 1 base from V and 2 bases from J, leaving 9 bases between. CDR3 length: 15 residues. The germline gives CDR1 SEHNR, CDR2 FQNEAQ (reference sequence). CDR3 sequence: CASSLGGGTYNEQFF. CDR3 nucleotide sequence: TGTGCCAGCAGCTTAGGAGGGGGGACCTACAATGAGCAGTTCTTC.

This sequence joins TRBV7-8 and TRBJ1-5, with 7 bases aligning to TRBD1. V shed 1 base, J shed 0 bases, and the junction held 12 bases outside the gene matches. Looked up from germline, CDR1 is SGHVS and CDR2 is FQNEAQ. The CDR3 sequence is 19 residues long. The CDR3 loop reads CASSLGGQSLGYSNQPQHF. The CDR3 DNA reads TGTGCCAGCAGCTTAGGGGGACAGTCCCTGGGGTATAGCAATCAGCCCCAGCATTTT.

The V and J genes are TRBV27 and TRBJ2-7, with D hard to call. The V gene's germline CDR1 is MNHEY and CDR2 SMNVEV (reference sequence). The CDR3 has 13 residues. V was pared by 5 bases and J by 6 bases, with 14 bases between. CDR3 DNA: TGTGCCAGCAGTCCCGGCCCCGGTAGCGAGCAGTACTTC. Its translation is CASSPGPGSEQYF.

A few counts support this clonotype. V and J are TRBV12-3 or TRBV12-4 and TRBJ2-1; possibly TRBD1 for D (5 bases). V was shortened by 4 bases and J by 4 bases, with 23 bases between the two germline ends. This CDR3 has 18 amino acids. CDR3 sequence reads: CASSYAQGRDLLYNEQFF. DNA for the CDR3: TGTGCCAGCAGTTACGCCCAGGGCAGGGATCTCCTTTACAATGAGCAGTTCTTC.